The clone carrying this T cell receptor beta chain has a handful of counts. The target antigen is unknown. CDR1 is SQVTM and CDR2 is ANQGSEA in the germline V gene. The CDR3 has 16 amino acids. The V and J ends lost 0 bases and 4 bases, in that order; junction bases with no gene match: 9. The data derive from a study of human T cells and chemical hapten exposure. Study-level points and caveats: DPC sensitization did not alter TCRs above 1 in 1000 frequency.

The total RNA was obtained from whole blood that was not fractionated. TCRdb analysed the 5' RACE reads with MiXCR anew, one entry per CDR3 protein. Here the sample spans around 80,000 distinct CDR3 sequences, 15% to 20% being singletons. This TCR came from a female donor in good health. The genes are TRBV29-1 and TRBJ2-7, with TRBD2 identical over 10 bases. CDR3 amino acids: CSVEDQRSSGSYEQYF. The CDR3 DNA reads as TGCAGCGTTGAAGATCAGAGGTCTAGCGGGAGTTACGAGCAGTACTTC.